The rows below give T cell receptor beta chains drawn from one sample of a study of T cell repertoires in cytomegalovirus infection. TCRdb used MiXCR to reprocess the reads, holding one entry per CDR3 protein. The sample has about 300,000 distinct CDR3 sequences, about 8.8% seen once. The sequenced sample consisted of PBMCs. Source of these receptors: a human donor in good health (CMV status not recorded). Some clones in this sample may be carry-over from other donors' samples. Both conserved end residues are trimmed from each CDR3. The order of the fields is V gene, J gene, CDR3 protein.

v_call: TRBV7-9; j_call: TRBJ2-7; cdr3_aa: ASSLRSDHEQY
v_call: TRBV9; j_call: TRBJ1-2; cdr3_aa: ASSFRQTSNYGYT
v_call: TRBV7-9; j_call: TRBJ1-1; cdr3_aa: ASSSQGAPTEAF
v_call: TRBV3-1; j_call: TRBJ2-7; cdr3_aa: ASSRRGNYEQY
v_call: TRBV24-1; j_call: TRBJ1-1; cdr3_aa: ATTGPSNTEAF
v_call: TRBV20-1; j_call: TRBJ2-2; cdr3_aa: SAREGSGGVAGELF
v_call: TRBV7-6; j_call: TRBJ2-1; cdr3_aa: ASNGGPYNEQF
v_call: TRBV10-3; j_call: TRBJ2-5; cdr3_aa: AISGWKGRETQY
v_call: TRBV7-2; j_call: TRBJ2-5; cdr3_aa: ASSPEWGKETQY
v_call: TRBV18; j_call: TRBJ2-1; cdr3_aa: ASSPLWEVAYSYNEQF
v_call: TRBV5-6; j_call: TRBJ2-1; cdr3_aa: ASSLHGEQF
v_call: TRBV7-9; j_call: TRBJ1-2; cdr3_aa: ASSLNRAKYGYT
v_call: TRBV5-1; j_call: TRBJ2-7; cdr3_aa: ASSLRSGPREQY
v_call: TRBV11-2; j_call: TRBJ1-2; cdr3_aa: ASSFLGQKGYT
v_call: TRBV20-1; j_call: TRBJ2-2; cdr3_aa: SARDRGQGGGELF
v_call: TRBV5-1; j_call: TRBJ1-6; cdr3_aa: ASSLEHYNSPLH
v_call: TRBV29-1; j_call: TRBJ2-5; cdr3_aa: SAGGGLQETQY
v_call: TRBV15; j_call: TRBJ1-1; cdr3_aa: ATSSRPRNTEAF